The 27 T cell receptor beta chains given below trace back to one sample, sequenced in a study of T cell changes during pregnancy in multiple sclerosis (dated by TCRdb to between 2018 and 2020). The method was the immunoSEQ multiplex PCR assay. TCRdb's version of the immuneACCESS table is confined to in-frame rearrangements and falls short of the full clone set. An unresolved V gene accounts for under half of the shortfall where checked; the remainder is of unknown origin. This sample holds tens of thousands of clones; about 88% were observed only once. The top ten constitute 5.5% to 6% of the sample. The specimen was CD8+ T cells from peripheral blood mononuclear cells, collected after pregnancy. These receptors all come from a female donor in good health, enrolled as a control in a pregnancy study.

The chain links TRBV4-2 to TRBJ2-1; weak D call: TRBD1 (6 bases). From germline, CDR1 is LGHNA and CDR2 YNFKEQ. The CDR3 runs to 15 residues. V was clipped by 0 bases and J by 2 bases, with 8 bases between them. In nucleotides, the CDR3 is TGTGCCAGCAGCCAAGATGGGACAACCTACAATGAGCAGTTCTTC. It is translated as CASSQDGTTYNEQFF.

This clone was picked up one time. The rearrangement joins TRBV7-2 to TRBJ2-7; the D gene is possibly TRBD2 (7 bases). The CDR3 covers 14 residues. CDR1 is SGHTA and CDR2 is FQGNSA in the germline V gene. V gave up 0 bases and J gave up 6 bases, with 12 bases separating them. DNA of the CDR3: TGTGCCAGCAGCTTAGCGGGGGGGCCGGGCGAGCAGTACTTC. Protein: CASSLAGGPGEQYF.

CDR3 DNA sequence: TGTGCCAGCAGTTTAACAGAGCCCGGGGAGCTGTTTTTT. Protein product: CASSLTEPGELFF. V is TRBV28 and J is TRBJ2-2; no firm D call. V dropped 2 bases and J dropped 6 bases, with 7 bases sitting between them. This CDR3 spans 13 amino acids. CDR1 and CDR2 (germline): MDHEN, SYDVKM. The variable domain in full, completed from reference TRBV28 and TRBJ2-2, reads DVKVTQSSRYLVKRTGEKVFLECVQDMDHENMFWYRQDPGLGLRLIYFSYDVKMKEKGDIPEGYSVSREKKERFSLILESASTNQTSMYLCASSLTEPGELFFGEGSRLTVL.

The chain uses TRBV7-9 and TRBJ2-3; 10 nucleotides match TRBD1. The CDR3 is 15 residues long. CDR1 SEHNR and CDR2 FQNEAQ come from the germline V gene (reference sequence). Losses at the gene ends were 5 bases for V and 5 bases for J; bases not matched to a gene: 7. The CDR3 coding sequence is TGTGCCAGCAGCCCCCGGGACAGGGGTGTAGATACGCAGTATTTT. Translation: CASSPRDRGVDTQYF.

This clone appeared once. This chain uses TRBV4-1 with TRBJ1-1; D gene uncertain. V was cut by 1 base and J by 2 bases, with 14 bases left in between. The CDR3 has 16 amino acids. Germline V gene lookup returns CDR1 MGHRA and CDR2 YSYEKL. CDR3 sequence reads: CASSQARVGLNTEAFF. The CDR3 DNA is TGCGCCAGCAGCCAAGCCCGGGTCGGATTAAACACTGAAGCTTTCTTT.

The J gene is TRBJ2-2, the V gene TRBV13, with TRBD2 identical over 12 bases. The CDR3 has 18 amino acids. The J segment lost 4 bases and the V segment lost 4 bases, leaving 10 bases of the junction unmatched. Germline V gene data show CDR1 as PRHDT and CDR2 as FYEKMQ (reference sequence). CDR3 region: CASSSRLAGVTGTGELFF. The CDR3 DNA reads as TGTGCCAGCAGCTCCCGACTAGCGGGGGTTACCGGCACCGGGGAGCTGTTTTTT.

The J gene is TRBJ2-7, the V gene TRBV19; tentative D call: TRBD2 (5 bases). V lost 5 bases and J lost 0, with 11 bases in between. The CDR3 consists of 14 residues. The germline CDR1 and CDR2 sequences are LNHDA and SQIVND (reference sequence). The CDR3 is CASSLRDLSYEQYF. CDR3 DNA sequence: TGTGCCAGTAGTCTCCGGGATCTCTCCTACGAGCAGTACTTC.

V is TRBV7-6 and J is TRBJ1-6; TRBD1 is a possible D gene (5 bases). The CDR3 covers 18 residues. Germline V gives CDR1 SGHVS, CDR2 FNYEAQ. With 5 bases removed from V and 0 bases from J, the gap between germline ends came to 17 bases. The CDR3 nucleotides are TGTGCCAGCAGCCCTGACAGTTCCCCAAGCTCCTATAATTCACCCCTCCACTTT. Its translation is CASSPDSSPSSYNSPLHF.

This clone was counted a single time. V gene TRBV11-1 combines with J gene TRBJ2-7; D is ambiguous. Germline V gives CDR1 SGHAT, CDR2 FQDESV (reference sequence). This CDR3 is built from 13 residues. The V gene lost 2 bases and the J gene lost 5 bases, with 10 bases spanning the gap. CDR3 DNA: TGTGCCAGCAGCTTACAGGTGGAAGACGAGCAGTACTTC. Protein sequence: CASSLQVEDEQYF.

This sequence joins TRBV27 and TRBJ2-7, with D possibly matching TRBD2 (5 bases). Germline CDR1 is MNHEY and CDR2 is SMNVEV (reference sequence). The CDR3 has 13 residues. V lost 0 bases and J 7 bases, leaving 10 bases between the germline ends. The CDR3 nucleotides are TGTGCCAGCAGTTTATCTATCACGGGAGAGCAGTACTTC. This gives the protein CASSLSITGEQYF.

The V and J genes are TRBV7-6 and TRBJ2-7; maybe TRBD1 (5 bases). V lost 1 base and J 5 bases, leaving 15 bases between the germline ends. The CDR3 spans 15 residues. CDR1 and CDR2 (germline): SGHVS, FNYEAQ. The CDR3 here is CASSLERQRRDEQYF. The CDR3 DNA follows: TGTGCCAGCAGCTTAGAGAGACAGCGAAGGGACGAGCAGTACTTC.

V is TRBV27 and J is TRBJ1-6, with D possibly being TRBD1 (5 bases). CDR3 length: 13 amino acids. V was shortened by 3 bases and J by 10 bases, with 10 bases between the two germline ends. CDR1 and CDR2 (germline): MNHEY, SMNVEV (reference sequence). The CDR3 coding sequence is TGTGCCAGCAGTTTCCAGGGAGGATCACCCCTCCACTTT. This codes for CASSFQGGSPLHF.

The chain links TRBV7-9 to TRBJ2-7, with a weak D call TRBD1 (6 bases). The CDR3 contains 13 residues. CDR1 SEHNR and CDR2 FQNEAQ come from the germline V gene (reference sequence). Trimming took off 5 bases at V and 4 bases at J, with 12 bases between the two ends. The CDR3 coding sequence is TGTGCCAGCAGCCTTCCCCAGGGGTACGAGCAGTACTTC. It codes for CASSLPQGYEQYF. Combining the CDR3 with reference TRBV7-9 and TRBJ2-7 gives the whole variable domain DTGVSQNPRHKITKRGQNVTFRCDPISEHNRLYWYRQTLGQGPEFLTYFQNEAQLEKSRLLSDRFSAERPKGSFSTLEIQRTEQGDSAMYLCASSLPQGYEQYFGPGTRLTVT.

The chain combines TRBV4-3 with TRBJ2-3; 9 bases fit TRBD2. CDR1 and CDR2 from the germline V gene are LGHNA and YSLEER. The CDR3 is 16 residues long. The ends lost 0 bases at V and 1 base at J; junction bases unmatched: 2. CDR3 residues: CASSQELAGGTDTQYF. CDR3 DNA: TGCGCCAGCAGCCAAGAGTTAGCGGGGGGCACAGATACGCAGTATTTT.

The J gene is TRBJ2-3, the V gene TRBV15; possible D gene TRBD2, 7 bases. The germline V gene encodes CDR1 LNHNV and CDR2 YYDKDF (reference sequence). Trimming left V 3 bases short and J 2 bases short, with 15 bases between. This CDR3 has 16 residues. This CDR3 is CATSSGGAAHTDTQYF. The CDR3 nucleotides are TGTGCCACCAGCAGTGGGGGGGCGGCACACACAGATACGCAGTATTTT.

The genes are TRBV25-1 and TRBJ2-7, with D possibly TRBD1 on 6 matching bases. From germline, CDR1 is MGHDK and CDR2 SYGVNS. CDR3 length: 12 residues. V was clipped by 10 bases and J by 6 bases, with 16 bases between them. CDR3 residues: CATLGQGSEQYF. As DNA, the CDR3 is TGTGCCACCCTGGGGCAGGGGAGCGAGCAGTACTTC.

This chain connects TRBV4-3 to TRBJ2-7; 10 bases fit TRBD2. CDR1 is LGHNA and CDR2 is YSLEER in the germline V gene. Trimming removed 1 base from V and 0 bases from J; junction bases left unmatched: 9. CDR3 size: 18 residues. CDR3 nucleotide sequence: TGCGCCAGCAGCCAAGGTATAGCGGGGGGCCGAAGCTCCTACGAGCAGTACTTC. Translation gives CASSQGIAGGRSSYEQYF.

The chain carries TRBV9 and TRBJ2-3; D might be TRBD1 (6 bases). V lost 6 bases and J lost 2, with 13 bases in between. The CDR3 runs to 14 residues. CDR1 is SGDLS and CDR2 is YYNGEE in the germline V gene. The CDR3 DNA reads TGTGCCAGCAAAGTAGGGGGAGACACAGATACGCAGTATTTT. Residues: CASKVGGDTDTQYF.

The chain's CDR3 is CASSAHGGAPDTQYF. CDR3 bases: TGTGCCAGCAGCGCCCACGGGGGGGCCCCAGATACGCAGTATTTT. The chain recombines TRBV7-3 with TRBJ2-3, with 8 nucleotides matching TRBD2. With 5 bases clipped from V and 4 bases from J, the junction kept 8 bases outside the gene matches. Germline CDR1 is SGHTA and CDR2 is FQGTGA. CDR3 size: 15 residues.

J is TRBJ2-4 and V is TRBV27, with a possible D match to TRBD2 (6 bases). The CDR3 is made up of 16 amino acids. V lost 5 bases and J lost 0, with 14 bases in between. Germline V gene sequence: CDR1 MNHEY, CDR2 SMNVEV (reference sequence). CDR3 DNA sequence: TGTGCCAGCAGTCCCGTAGCGGAACTAGCCAAAAACATTCAGTACTTC. Protein product: CASSPVAELAKNIQYF.

The V gene is TRBV9, the J gene TRBJ2-7; the D gene is possibly TRBD2 (5 bases). The CDR3 contains 15 residues. Trimming cost V 0 bases and J 2 bases, with 12 bases left between them. Per the germline V gene, CDR1 is SGDLS and CDR2 is YYNGEE. CDR3 protein: CASSVADSKAYEQYF. The DNA for the CDR3 is TGTGCCAGCAGCGTAGCGGACTCCAAAGCCTACGAGCAGTACTTC.

This clone was observed once. This rearrangement joins TRBV30 to TRBJ2-1; 8 bases match TRBD1. Per germline, CDR1 GTSNPN and CDR2 SVGIG (reference sequence). The CDR3 consists of 14 residues. The ends lost 2 bases at V and 3 bases at J; junction bases unmatched: 3. In DNA, the CDR3 is TGTGCCTGGAGTTCCGGACAGGGCTACAATGAGCAGTTCTTC. Protein product: CAWSSGQGYNEQFF.

The table lists this clone with a few counts. The chain uses TRBV9 and TRBJ1-1; 11 bases are shared with TRBD1. Trimming at V came to 7 bases and at J to 2 bases, leaving 7 bases not matched to a gene. Germline CDR1 is SGDLS and CDR2 is YYNGEE. CDR3 length: 15 residues. CDR3 protein: CASGTGGSPNTEAFF. The CDR3 nucleotides are TGTGCCAGCGGGACAGGGGGATCCCCTAACACTGAAGCTTTCTTT.

The chain is built from TRBV11-2 and TRBJ1-1; no reliable D call. The CDR3 extends over 14 amino acids. Between the trimmed V and J ends, which lost 5 bases and 4 bases, there was a span of 14 bases. The germline V gene encodes CDR1 SGHAT and CDR2 FQNNGV. The CDR3 spells CASSPDTLVTEAFF. The CDR3 bases are TGTGCCAGCAGCCCCGACACGCTCGTCACTGAAGCTTTCTTT.

This chain uses TRBV7-9 with TRBJ2-7, with 8 bases lining up with TRBD1. The CDR3 covers 13 residues. Germline CDR1 reads SEHNR; CDR2 reads FQNEAQ (reference sequence). Trimming removed 4 bases from V and 3 bases from J; junction bases left unmatched: 2. CDR3 region: CASSWDRIYEQYF. CDR3 bases: TGTGCCAGCAGCTGGGACAGGATCTACGAGCAGTACTTC.

The rearrangement joins TRBV9 to TRBJ2-7, with 7 positions matching TRBD1. Germline V gene data show CDR1 as SGDLS and CDR2 as YYNGEE. J gave up 5 bases and V 4 bases, and 3 bases lay outside the gene matches. CDR3 length: 12 residues. This CDR3 is CASSTTGDEQYF. The CDR3 DNA is TGTGCCAGCAGCACCACAGGGGACGAGCAGTACTTC.

The rearrangement links TRBV9 to TRBJ1-1; D may be TRBD1 (6 bases). Germline V gene sequence: CDR1 SGDLS, CDR2 YYNGEE. The CDR3 is made up of 13 amino acids. Trimming shortened V by 2 bases and J by 8 bases, and 13 bases separated the two germline ends. CDR3 residues: CASSVSPGVEAFF. As DNA, the CDR3 is TGTGCCAGCAGCGTTTCCCCAGGGGTCGAAGCTTTCTTT.